This TCR beta chain was captured by sequencing in a study of Graves' ophthalmopathy and Graves' hyperthyroidism (dated by TCRdb to about 2018). About the investigation overall: Peripheral blood was collected before any treatment was given, at the time of initial diagnosis. In total, some 140 blood samples were TCR-sequenced: approximately 42 ophthalmopathy, some 75 hyperthyroidism and 17 hyperthyroidism-to-ophthalmopathy patients. To explore V-J signatures that separate ophthalmopathy from hyperthyroidism, a discovery set of about 98 patients was enrolled, consisting of approximately 44 with ophthalmopathy and around 57 with stable hyperthyroidism. In roughly 6 hyperthyroidism patients, T-cell repertoires of thyroid tissue and blood were compared. For independent validation, a separate cohort was made up of 18 to 20 hyperthyroidism patients plus 17 patients who later progressed from hyperthyroidism to ophthalmopathy. The study used signatures of the TCR beta repertoire to tell Graves' ophthalmopathy apart from Graves' hyperthyroidism and to predict which patients would progress to ophthalmopathy. Once sampling was done, hyperthyroidism patients were given methimazole at a starting dose of 30 mg daily, while ophthalmopathy patients were given high-dose intravenous methylprednisolone. General study outcomes and caveats: In validation, the model predicted ophthalmopathy progression with more than 70% sensitivity and roughly 72% specificity; some 13 predicted patients were CT-confirmed with GO in a median of approximately six months. Sample size was not predetermined statistically, and investigators were not blinded to group allocation. Most expanded thyroid clonotypes with a frequency above 0.001 also appeared in blood, which suggests that blood repertoires may reflect the immune response in the thyroid. The 13-signature model separated ophthalmopathy from stable hyperthyroidism with over 85% sensitivity and roughly 84% specificity in cross-validation, and 80%/75% in the test set.

TCR beta CDR3 regions were amplified from RNA transcripts for repertoire sequencing. The first round of RT-PCR was done with HTBI primers and the Qiagen OneStep RT-PCR kit, and was followed by a second round of multiplex PCR, then size selection and purification. Libraries were sequenced paired-end with 100 bp reads on an Illumina HiSeq2000. Regarding the original processing steps: SOAPnuke was used for read processing, and reads with adapters, uncalled bases, a mean Phred below 15, or no exact constant-primer or identifier match were discarded. High-quality paired reads were merged with COPE v1.2.5. Unique nucleotide sequences were defined as clonotypes and aligned to IMGT TRB V, D and J references using MiTCR v1.1. Only V-J combinations with frequency above 0.0001 were analysed, covering approximately 99% of repertoires. A TCR clonal expansion and chaos score per V-J combination was defined as the ratio of F50 clonal expansion to chaos observed in the TCRdist matrix. Features were reduced by Welch's t-statistics and random forest to over 10 V-J combinations, which fed a naive Bayes classifier. The similarity between thyroid and blood repertoires was quantified using the Morisita-Horn index. The public sequencing data were trimmed at Q25 with fastp and processed into clonotypes with MiXCR by TCRdb, which kept only in-frame beta chains. CDR3 protein sequences are deduplicated, and each keeps its most common genes and DNA. TCRdb's processing, not the study's, gives the V and J calls here. The sample has almost 750,000 distinct CDR3 sequences on record, roughly 40% of them singletons. The ten biggest clones cover approximately 43% of the sample.

This clonotype was recorded at least ten times. Its antigen remains unidentified. The input lacks base qualities; no much larger clone sits a single base away. Ophthalmopathy patients had moderately to severely active disease, Clinical Activity Score of at least 3, NOSPECS grade of at least 4, and disease duration under 3 months. Patients with other autoimmune diseases, uncontrolled infections, pregnancy or lactation were excluded from the study. Diagnosis was based on clinical symptoms, serum thyroxine, TRAb, thyroid ultrasound and orbital computed tomography. Using Ficoll-Paque density gradient centrifugation, PBMCs were isolated from about 9.4 ml of fresh peripheral blood. Trizol reagent was used to extract the total RNA, and its quality was then checked on an Agilent 2100 Bioanalyzer. The sample taken for sequencing was peripheral blood. The TCR was taken from an adult man with Graves' ophthalmopathy.

At the DNA level, the sequence is TGTGCCAGCAGCTTCCCAACAGGGATCACTTACGAGCAGTACTTC. It translates to CASSFPTGITYEQYF. Recombination joined TRBV11-2 with TRBJ2-7; a tentative D match to TRBD1 spans 6 bases. V is shortened by 3 bases, J by 4 bases, and the region joining them spans 16 bases. Measured from the cysteine to the phenylalanine, the CDR3 is 15 residues long. The sequence is cut down to CDR3 DNA, 45 bases in frame from base 1. CDR1 and CDR2 were assigned from the germline V gene as SGHAT and FQNNGV.